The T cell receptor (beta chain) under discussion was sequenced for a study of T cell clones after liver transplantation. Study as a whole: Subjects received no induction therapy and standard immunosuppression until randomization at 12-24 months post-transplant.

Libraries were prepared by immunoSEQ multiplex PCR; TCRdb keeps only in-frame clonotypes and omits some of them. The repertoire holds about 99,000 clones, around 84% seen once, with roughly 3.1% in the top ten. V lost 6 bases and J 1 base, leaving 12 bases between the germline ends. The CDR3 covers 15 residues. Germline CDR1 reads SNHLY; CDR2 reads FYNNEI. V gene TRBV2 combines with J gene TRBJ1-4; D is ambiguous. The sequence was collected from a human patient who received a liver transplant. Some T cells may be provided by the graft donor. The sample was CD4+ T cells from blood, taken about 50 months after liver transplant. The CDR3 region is CASSPYWGTNEKLFF. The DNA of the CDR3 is TGTGCCAGCAGCCCTTATTGGGGAACTAATGAAAAACTGTTTTTT.